The 7 T cell receptor beta chains given below trace back to one sample, sequenced in a study of human T cells and chemical hapten exposure (dated by TCRdb to 2020 to 2022). The library was obtained by RACE. The listed sequencing device is NextSeq 500. Starting from the raw public reads, TCRdb applied fastp trimming at Q25, assembled clones with MiXCR and retained in-frame beta chains. Each CDR3 protein gets just one entry, which takes the most common genes and DNA from the rows behind it. This sample comprises approximately 370,000 distinct CDR3 sequences, 5.5% of them detected only once. Under 9.5% of the sample comes from the top ten. The time point label of this sample denotes: pre-sensitization, week 0. What this sample's treatment or condition label stands for: therapeutic diphenylcyclopropenone sensitization with weekly scalp DPC. This sample comprised whole blood, obtained in connection with sensitization to the hapten diphenylcyclopropenone (DPC). Receptor source: a young woman with alopecia areata. Some clones in this sample may be carry-over from other donors' samples.

This clonotype was seen repeatedly, ten times or more. V is TRBV3-1 and J is TRBJ1-1; D gene unclear. Per germline, CDR1 LGHDT and CDR2 YNNKEL (reference sequence). Trimming pared 3 bases from V and 6 bases from J, leaving 5 bases between. There are 11 residues in the CDR3. The CDR3, as DNA: TGTGCCAGCAGCCACCGGGCTGAAGCTTTCTTT. It is translated as CASSHRAEAFF.

This clonotype was recorded at least ten times. The chain recombines TRBV20-1 with TRBJ2-1; TRBD1 aligns across 7 bases. The V segment lost 6 bases and the J segment 10 bases; nucleotides outside the gene matches: 18. Germline V CDR1 and CDR2: DFQATT, SNEGSKA (reference sequence). The CDR3 is 15 residues long. The DNA of the CDR3 is TGCAGTGCCCACAACTACAGGGGCTGGGGGTTGGAGCAGTTCTTC. Translating gives CSAHNYRGWGLEQFF.

This clonotype has at least ten counts. The V and J genes are TRBV7-9 and TRBJ1-6; D may be TRBD1 (6 bases). Trimming removed 1 base at V and 7 bases at J, with 8 bases between. There are 14 residues in the CDR3. The V gene's germline CDR1 is SEHNR and CDR2 FQNEAQ (reference sequence). CDR3 sequence (DNA): TGTGCCAGCAGCTTAGACAGGGCCAATTCACCCCTCCACTTT. Its translation: CASSLDRANSPLHF.

This clonotype was seen only a few times. The chain has TRBV7-9 and TRBJ2-3; a possible D gene is TRBD2 (5 bases). Germline CDR1 SEHNR, CDR2 FQNEAQ (reference sequence). V gave up 5 bases and J gave up 3 bases, with 21 bases separating them. CDR3 length equals 17 residues. CDR3 nucleotide sequence: TGTGCCAGCAGCCCGGAGTACGGATCCCCGGGGACAGATACGCAGTATTTT. Translating it yields CASSPEYGSPGTDTQYF.

V gene TRBV27 combines with J gene TRBJ1-5, with 7 bases that match TRBD1. The CDR3 runs to 14 residues. J was trimmed by 7 bases and V by 6 bases; bases with no gene match: 9. CDR1 is MNHEY and CDR2 is SMNVEV in the germline V gene (reference sequence). DNA of the CDR3: TGTGCCAGCAGCCCGGACAGGCCCGGGCAGCCCCAGCATTTT. It specifies CASSPDRPGQPQHF.

The chain recombines TRBV7-8 with TRBJ1-4; TRBD1 matches 8 bases. Germline V gene sequence: CDR1 SGHVS, CDR2 FQNEAQ. Trimming removed 5 bases from V and 2 bases from J; junction bases left unmatched: 7. The CDR3 spans 16 residues. CDR3 sequence: CASSPGRGLTNEKLFF. The DNA of the CDR3 is TGTGCCAGCAGCCCTGGCAGGGGGCTGACTAATGAAAAACTGTTTTTT.

This clonotype was seen many times. The CDR3 loop reads CASSSTGLGRASGELFF. Written as DNA, the CDR3 is TGTGCCAGCAGCTCGACAGGTTTGGGACGGGCCTCCGGGGAGCTGTTTTTT. The rearrangement uses TRBV11-3 and TRBJ2-2, with a weak D call TRBD1 (6 bases). Germline V gene sequence: CDR1 SGHNT, CDR2 YENEEA. Trimming removed 4 bases at V and 6 bases at J, with 21 bases between. This CDR3 has 17 amino acids.